Shown below are 4 T cell receptor beta chains from a single sample sequenced in a study of cytomegalovirus exposure and HLA in healthy donors (dated by TCRdb to about 2017). Libraries were prepared through the immunoSEQ multiplex PCR assay. For the multiplex PCR, a mixture combining 60 forward primers for TCR Vbeta segments and 13 reverse primers for TCR Jbeta segments was used. TCRdb limited this immuneACCESS table to in-frame rearrangements with V and J called. A share of clones is missing; checked studies link under half to unresolved V genes, and the rest is unexplained. This sample has about 210,000 clones in its table, and 70% to 90% of those were observed once. The top ten clonotypes cover 0.2% to 0.25% of the sample. The sample consisted of PBMCs. The receptors shown here come from a girl aged 2-15 years in good health and CMV-seronegative.

The chain carries TRBV2 and TRBJ2-1, with D hard to call. Deletions cut 7 bases from V and 5 bases from J, with 15 bases between. The CDR3 contains 14 residues. Looked up from germline, CDR1 is SNHLY and CDR2 is FYNNEI. CDR3 protein: CASKRLDLNNEQFF. Here the CDR3 DNA reads TGTGCCAGCAAGAGGTTGGATCTGAACAATGAGCAGTTCTTC.

J is TRBJ2-2 and V is TRBV9, with D possibly being TRBD2 (6 bases). The CDR3 totals 15 residues. Deletions cut 0 bases from V and 2 bases from J, with 8 bases between. The germline CDR1 and CDR2 sequences are SGDLS and YYNGEE. CDR3 sequence (DNA): TGTGCCAGCAGCGTAGGTAGCGGCAACACCGGGGAGCTGTTTTTT. As protein: CASSVGSGNTGELFF.

The chain couples TRBV5-4 to TRBJ1-1; D is undetermined. Trimming cost V 7 bases and J 0 bases, with 7 bases left between them. The CDR3 loop spans 12 amino acids. Germline V gives CDR1 SGHNT, CDR2 YYREEE (reference sequence). CDR3 in amino acids: CASGQLNTEAFF. In DNA form, the CDR3 reads TGTGCCAGCGGGCAGTTGAACACTGAAGCTTTCTTT.

This sequence joins TRBV10-3 and TRBJ1-3; D is undetermined. The CDR3 runs to 13 residues. With 2 bases removed from V and 7 bases from J, the gap between germline ends came to 9 bases. CDR1 is ENHRY and CDR2 is SYGVKD in the germline V gene. The CDR3 sequence is CAISERNGNTIYF. Here the CDR3 DNA reads TGTGCCATCAGTGAGAGGAACGGGAACACCATATATTTT.